These 5 T cell receptor beta chains were sequenced from one sample in a study of blood T cell repertoires in COVID-19. Clones were read by immunoSEQ multiplex PCR, and TCRdb kept only the in-frame ones, dropping some. The sample comprises about 130,000 clones, about 83% of which are singletons, and 8% to 10% rests with the top ten. Sequenced material: peripheral blood. The receptors here all came from a man aged 40-49 years with active or convalescent COVID-19.

This clone was counted only a few times. V gene TRBV5-1 combines with J gene TRBJ2-2; TRBD2 matches 12 bases. V lost 0 bases and J lost 5; bases outside the gene matches: 5. The CDR3 totals 17 residues. The germline CDR1 and CDR2 sequences are SGHRS and YFSETQ. CDR3 sequence (DNA): TGCGCCAGCAGCTTGGGGCCCGGGACTAGCGGGACCGGGGAGCTGTTTTTT. Protein product: CASSLGPGTSGTGELFF.

The rearrangement uses TRBV3-1 (or the pseudogene TRBV3-2) and TRBJ1-4, with D hard to call. V shed 0 bases and J shed 7 bases, with 15 bases lying between them. The CDR3 runs 16 residues. Germline CDR1 LGHDT, CDR2 YNNKEL (reference sequence). This chain's CDR3 is CASSQETAAIAEKLFF. CDR3 DNA sequence: TGTGCCAGCAGCCAAGAAACGGCGGCTATCGCTGAAAAACTGTTTTTT.

The gene calls are TRBV9 and TRBJ2-3; possibly TRBD2 for D (6 bases). Germline V CDR1 and CDR2: SGDLS, YYNGEE. The V end lost 4 bases, the J end lost 0 bases, and 15 bases lay between the germline ends. The length of the CDR3 is 16 residues. CDR3 nucleotides: TGTGCCAGCAGCTCCCGAACTAGCTTGAGCACAGATACGCAGTATTTT. Protein sequence: CASSSRTSLSTDTQYF.

In its sample, this clone was seen many times. The chain employs TRBV6-5 and TRBJ1-5; D gene uncertain. There are 13 residues in the CDR3. Germline CDR1 and CDR2: MNHEY and SVGAGI. V gave up 4 bases and J gave up 0 bases, with 4 bases separating them. CDR3 in amino acids: CASSWSSNQPQHF. The CDR3 DNA sequence: TGTGCCAGCAGTTGGAGTAGCAATCAGCCCCAGCATTTT.

This clone has only one observation. This chain joins TRBV12-3 or TRBV12-4 and TRBJ1-5, with a possible D match to TRBD1 (5 bases). V was shortened by 8 bases and J by 10 bases, with 15 bases between the two germline ends. The CDR3 loop spans 12 amino acids. CDR3 nucleotides: TGTGCCAGCTCAGGCAGGGTGAGCCCCCAGCATTTT. Residues: CASSGRVSPQHF.